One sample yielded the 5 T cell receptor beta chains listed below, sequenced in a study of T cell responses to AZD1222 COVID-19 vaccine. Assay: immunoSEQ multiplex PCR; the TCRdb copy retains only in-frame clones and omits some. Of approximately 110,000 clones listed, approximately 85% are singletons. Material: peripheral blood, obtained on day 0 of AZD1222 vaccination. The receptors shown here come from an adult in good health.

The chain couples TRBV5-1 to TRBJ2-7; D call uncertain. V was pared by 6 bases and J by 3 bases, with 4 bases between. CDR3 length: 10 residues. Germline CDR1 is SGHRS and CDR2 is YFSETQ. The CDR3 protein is CASNSYEQYF. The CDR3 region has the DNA TGCGCCAGCAACAGCTACGAGCAGTACTTC. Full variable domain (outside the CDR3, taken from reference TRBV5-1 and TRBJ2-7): KAGVTQTPRYLIKTRGQQVTLSCSPISGHRSVSWYQQTPGQGLQFLFEYFSETQRNKGNFPGRFSGRQFSNSRSEMNVSTLELGDSALYLCASNSYEQYFGPGTRLTVT.

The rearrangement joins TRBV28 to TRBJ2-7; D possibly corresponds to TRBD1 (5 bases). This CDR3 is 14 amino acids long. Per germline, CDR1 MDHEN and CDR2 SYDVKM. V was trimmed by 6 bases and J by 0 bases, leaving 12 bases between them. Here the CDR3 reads CASSQDNYSYEQYF. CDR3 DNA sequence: TGTGCCAGCAGCCAGGACAATTACTCCTACGAGCAGTACTTC.

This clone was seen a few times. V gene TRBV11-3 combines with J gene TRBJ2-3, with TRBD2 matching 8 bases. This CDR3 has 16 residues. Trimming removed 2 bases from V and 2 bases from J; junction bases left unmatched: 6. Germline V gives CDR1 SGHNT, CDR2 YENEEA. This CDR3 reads CASSLNLRGDTDTQYF. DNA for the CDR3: TGTGCCAGCAGCTTAAACTTGCGGGGGGACACAGATACGCAGTATTTT.

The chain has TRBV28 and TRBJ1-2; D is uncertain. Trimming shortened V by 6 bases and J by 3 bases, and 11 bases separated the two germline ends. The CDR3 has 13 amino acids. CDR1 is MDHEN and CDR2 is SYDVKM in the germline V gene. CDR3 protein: CASRGTVHYGYTF. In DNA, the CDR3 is TGTGCCAGCAGGGGTACCGTCCACTATGGCTACACCTTC.

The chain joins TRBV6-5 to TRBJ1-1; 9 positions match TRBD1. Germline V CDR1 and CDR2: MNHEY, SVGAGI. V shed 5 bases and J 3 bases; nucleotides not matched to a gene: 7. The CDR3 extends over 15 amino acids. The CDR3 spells CASSPRTGVYTEAFF. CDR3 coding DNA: TGTGCCAGCAGTCCGAGGACAGGGGTTTACACTGAAGCTTTCTTT.